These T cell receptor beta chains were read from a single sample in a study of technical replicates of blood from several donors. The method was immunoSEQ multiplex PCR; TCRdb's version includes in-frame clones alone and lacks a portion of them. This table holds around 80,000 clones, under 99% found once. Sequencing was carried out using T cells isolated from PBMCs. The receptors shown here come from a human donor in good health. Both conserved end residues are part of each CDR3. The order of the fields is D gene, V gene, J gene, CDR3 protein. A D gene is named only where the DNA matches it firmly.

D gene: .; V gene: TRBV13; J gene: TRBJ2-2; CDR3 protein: CASSLEEQYTGELFF
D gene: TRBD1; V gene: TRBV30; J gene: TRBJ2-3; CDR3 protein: CARGQGGDTQYF
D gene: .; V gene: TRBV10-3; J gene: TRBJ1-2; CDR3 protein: CAISGATGSGYTF
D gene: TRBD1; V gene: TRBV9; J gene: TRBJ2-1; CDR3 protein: CASSVGFGTGARNEQFF
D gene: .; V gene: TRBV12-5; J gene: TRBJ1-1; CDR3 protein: CASGLAPGTPNTEAFF
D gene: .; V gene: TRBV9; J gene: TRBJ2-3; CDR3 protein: CASSIPQEGRSADTQYF
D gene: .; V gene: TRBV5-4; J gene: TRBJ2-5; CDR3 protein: CASSRSNGPQETQYF
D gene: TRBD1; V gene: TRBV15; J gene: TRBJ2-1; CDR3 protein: CATSRGAGQGVSEQFF
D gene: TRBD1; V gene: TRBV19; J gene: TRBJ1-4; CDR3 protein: CASSQTGDSEKLFF
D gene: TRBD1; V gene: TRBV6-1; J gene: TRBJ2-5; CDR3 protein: CASSATGGPETQYF
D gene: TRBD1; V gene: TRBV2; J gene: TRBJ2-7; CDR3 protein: CASSERTGIAYEQYF
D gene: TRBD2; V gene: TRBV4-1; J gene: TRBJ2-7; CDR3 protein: CASRPRTSGSYEQYF
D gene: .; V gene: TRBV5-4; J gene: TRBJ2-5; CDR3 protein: CASSLATGRETQYF
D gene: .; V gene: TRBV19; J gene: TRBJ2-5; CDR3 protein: CASSSGVWETQYF
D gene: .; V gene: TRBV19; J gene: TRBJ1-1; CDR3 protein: CASSTRRQENTEAFF
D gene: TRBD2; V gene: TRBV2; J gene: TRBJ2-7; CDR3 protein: CASSGTSGRGSYF
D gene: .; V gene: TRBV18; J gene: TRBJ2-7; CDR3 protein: CASSPSQGSYEQYF
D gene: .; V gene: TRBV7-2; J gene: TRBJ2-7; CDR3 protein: CASSFSAAYEQYF
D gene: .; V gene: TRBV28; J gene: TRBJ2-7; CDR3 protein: CASRPTGVYEQYF
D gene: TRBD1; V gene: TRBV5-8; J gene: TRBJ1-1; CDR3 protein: CASSLGTGKSSTEAFF
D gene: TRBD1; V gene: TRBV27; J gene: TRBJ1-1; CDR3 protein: CASSLTGGWTEAFF
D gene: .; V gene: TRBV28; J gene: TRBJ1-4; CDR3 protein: CASRDSNNEKLFF
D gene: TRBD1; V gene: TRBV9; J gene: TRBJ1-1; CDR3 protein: CASSAWTGSEAFF